A single sample is the source of the 16 T cell receptor beta chains below, sequenced in a study of Graves' ophthalmopathy and Graves' hyperthyroidism. RNA transcripts provided the template for amplifying TCR beta CDR3 regions. First-round RT-PCR used HTBI primers; second-round multiplex PCR followed. MiXCR, applied by TCRdb to the multiplex PCR reads, yields one record per CDR3 protein. Counted here are some 750,000 distinct CDR3 sequences, roughly two fifths occurring once; the ten biggest clones make up 44%. Sequencing was performed on peripheral blood. The receptors shown here come from an adult man with Graves' ophthalmopathy.

This clonotype was found a few times. This sequence joins TRBV10-3 and TRBJ1-1; a weak D match, TRBD1 (5 bases). Germline assignment: CDR1 ENHRY and CDR2 SYGVKD. The CDR3 contains 14 residues. Trimming shortened V by 10 bases and J by 5 bases, and 20 bases separated the two germline ends. CDR3 residues: CASNRRQGATEAFF. The CDR3 DNA reads TGTGCCAGCAATCGGCGGCAAGGGGCGACTGAAGCTTTCTTT.

The table lists this clonotype with a few counts. The chain joins TRBV9 to TRBJ1-1, with D hard to call. Deletions cut 4 bases from V and 8 bases from J, with 21 bases between. From germline, CDR1 is SGDLS and CDR2 YYNGEE. This CDR3 is 15 amino acids long. CDR3 amino acids: CASSFWREPNGEAFF. The CDR3 DNA follows: TGTGCCAGCAGCTTCTGGCGGGAGCCAAATGGGGAAGCTTTCTTT.

The chain combines TRBV2 with TRBJ1-2; 12 nucleotides agree with TRBD1. This CDR3 has 16 amino acids. Germline loops: CDR1 SNHLY, CDR2 FYNNEI. Trimming removed 6 bases from V and 2 bases from J; junction bases left unmatched: 7. CDR3 protein: CASSRGTGGYNYGYTF. CDR3 nucleotide sequence: TGTGCCAGCAGCAGAGGGACAGGGGGCTACAACTATGGCTACACCTTC.

V usage is TRBV7-8 and J usage is TRBJ2-2, with TRBD1 identical over 11 bases. There are 17 residues in the CDR3. V lost 0 bases to trimming and J lost 5 bases; unmatched junction nucleotides: 5. Germline V gives CDR1 SGHVS, CDR2 FQNEAQ. The CDR3 bases are TGTGCCAGCAGCTTAGCGTCGGACAGGGGGCATACCGGGGAGCTGTTTTTT. Amino acid sequence: CASSLASDRGHTGELFF.

V and J are TRBV10-3 and TRBJ1-2, with TRBD1 matching over 7 bases. The CDR3 runs 14 residues. Germline V gives CDR1 ENHRY, CDR2 SYGVKD. Trimming took 6 bases from V and 6 from J; bases not matched to a gene: 10. The CDR3 here is CAISGCTGVDGYTF. DNA of the CDR3: TGTGCCATCAGCGGCTGCACAGGGGTCGATGGCTACACCTTC.

The V and J genes are TRBV10-3 and TRBJ1-6; 8 bases line up with TRBD1. The CDR3 is 16 residues long. Germline V gene sequence: CDR1 ENHRY, CDR2 SYGVKD. V was pared by 6 bases and J by 6 bases, with 10 bases of the junction left unmatched. This CDR3 is CAISRRGQDLNSPLHF. CDR3 sequence (DNA): TGTGCCATCAGCCGGAGGGGACAGGACCTTAATTCACCCCTCCACTTT.

This clonotype has only a few counts. The V and J genes are TRBV25-1 and TRBJ2-2, with TRBD2 matching over 12 bases. CDR1 is MGHDK and CDR2 is SYGVNS in the germline V gene. J lost 6 bases, V lost 5 bases, and 4 bases had no gene match. The CDR3 totals 15 residues. CDR3 bases: TGTGCCAGCAGTTTAACTAGCGGGAGGTCCGGGGAGCTGTTTTTT. Translated: CASSLTSGRSGELFF.

This chain connects TRBV25-1 to TRBJ2-2, with 8 bases matching TRBD2. V shed 5 bases, J shed 0 bases, and the junction held 8 bases outside the gene matches. This CDR3 contains 17 residues. Germline lookup yields CDR1 MGHDK and CDR2 SYGVNS. The CDR3 DNA follows: TGTGCCAGCAGTTACCTAGCGGGCAGACCGAACACCGGGGAGCTGTTTTTT. Encoded protein: CASSYLAGRPNTGELFF.

This clonotype was picked up many times. This chain uses TRBV29-1 with TRBJ2-5; D remains unclear. Germline V lookup: CDR1 SQVTM, CDR2 ANQGSEA. This CDR3 is 11 amino acids long. Trimming cost V 7 bases and J 5 bases, with 11 bases left between them. As DNA, the CDR3 is TGCAGCGGAGGCCCTACGGAGACCCAGTACTTC. Its protein product is CSGGPTETQYF.

On this clonotype itself: Its ends do not fully match the called genes, so a read error is possible. This chain connects TRBV7-2 to TRBJ1-6; D remains unclear. The CDR3 covers 15 residues. CDR1 and CDR2 from the germline V gene are SGHTA and FQGNSA. DNA for the CDR3: TGCGCCAGCAGCTTAGCTGGTCCATATAATTCACCCCTCCACTTT. Its translation is CASSLAGPYNSPLHF.

This clonotype was observed a handful of times. The V gene is TRBV12-3 or TRBV12-4, the J gene TRBJ2-5, with TRBD2 as a possible D gene (7 bases). With 3 bases removed from V and 1 base from J, the gap between germline ends came to 15 bases. The length of the CDR3 is 16 residues. Here the CDR3 DNA reads TGTGCCAGCAGTTTGAGGGGGGGCGGCCCCCAAGAGACCCAGTACTTC. Translated, it gives CASSLRGGGPQETQYF.

The genes are TRBV15 and TRBJ2-6; a weak D match, TRBD2 (6 bases). Trimming left V 3 bases short and J 4 bases short, with 10 bases between. CDR1 and CDR2 from the germline V gene are LNHNV and YYDKDF (reference sequence). The CDR3 spans 15 residues. CDR3 nucleotides: TGTGCCACCAGCAGGCGGGGAGACGGGGCCAACGTCCTGACTTTC. This encodes CATSRRGDGANVLTF.

This clonotype was recorded many times. The gene calls are TRBV29-1 and TRBJ1-1, with 8 positions matching TRBD1. The CDR3 totals 14 residues. Per the germline V gene, CDR1 is SQVTM and CDR2 is ANQGSEA. Losses at the gene ends were 4 bases for V and 1 base for J; bases not matched to a gene: 5. CDR3 in DNA: TGCAGCGTTGGACAGGGGTTTTCGAACACTGAAGCTTTCTTT. The encoded protein is CSVGQGFSNTEAFF.

V usage is TRBV7-9 and J usage is TRBJ2-6; D perhaps matches TRBD1 (6 bases). The CDR3 is 17 residues long. From germline, CDR1 is SEHNR and CDR2 FQNEAQ (reference sequence). The V gene lost 1 base and the J gene lost 0 bases, with 10 bases spanning the gap. Written as DNA, the CDR3 is TGTGCCAGCAGCTTAGTAGACAGGCTCTCTGGGGCCAACGTCCTGACTTTC. It specifies CASSLVDRLSGANVLTF.

This clonotype has a count of ten or more. This chain uses TRBV29-1 with TRBJ2-7; 7 bases are a match to TRBD1. The length of the CDR3 is 13 residues. The V and J ends lost 8 bases and 1 base, in that order; junction bases with no gene match: 8. Germline loops: CDR1 SQVTM, CDR2 ANQGSEA. The CDR3 region has the DNA TGCAGCACCCGGGACAGTACATCCTACGAGCAGTACTTC. Translated, it gives CSTRDSTSYEQYF.

Regarding this clonotype: A single base separates this from a much larger clone, so it may be a read error. The chain is built from TRBV25-1 and TRBJ2-2; 7 bases match TRBD1. Germline loops: CDR1 MGHDK, CDR2 SYGVNS. V dropped 3 bases and J dropped 0; count of bases not matched to a gene: 4. The CDR3 has 16 amino acids. The CDR3 reads CASSEQGQTNTGELFF. Written as DNA, the CDR3 is TGTGCCAGCAGTGAGCAGGGACAGACGAACACCGGGGAGCTGTTTTTT.